Only a few counts were recorded for the clone carrying this T cell receptor (beta chain). Its antigen is not known. The sample is drawn from a study of cytomegalovirus exposure and HLA in healthy donors. Study conclusions and caveats: TCR sequences were mostly rare, though some public TCRs occurred in many donors.

The V end lost 5 bases, the J end lost 5 bases, and 16 bases lay between the germline ends. Germline assignment: CDR1 SGHTA and CDR2 FQGNSA. CDR3 length: 14 residues. Primers for the PCR totalled 60 Vbeta and 13 Jbeta. Some clones are missing from TCRdb's copy, which holds only in-frame ones; the method was immunoSEQ multiplex PCR. The sample yields more than 95,000 clones, roughly 80% seen once. Healthy people donating bone marrow made up the donors. The sequence was collected from a man younger than 45 in good health and CMV-seronegative. Sequencing was done on a sample of PBMCs. The J gene is TRBJ2-7, the V gene TRBV7-2; D perhaps matches TRBD1 (8 bases). In DNA, the CDR3 is TGTGCCAGCAGCCAGGGGGCAGGGAGGGACGAGCAGTACTTC. As protein: CASSQGAGRDEQYF.